Each of the 27 T cell receptor beta chains below was sequenced from the same sample in a study of cytomegalovirus exposure and HLA in healthy donors. The PCR made use of 60 Vbeta and 13 Jbeta primers. The table came from immunoSEQ multiplex PCR; TCRdb's copy has only in-frame clones and leaves some out. The sample lists about 130,000 clones; around 77% were seen once. The sample consisted of PBMCs. Receptors originate from a man aged 30 to 39 in good health and CMV-seronegative.

The rearrangement uses TRBV7-9 and TRBJ2-5; no definite D call. Trimming stripped 5 bases from V and 6 bases from J, with 19 bases between. The CDR3 is made up of 15 amino acids. CDR1 and CDR2 from the germline V gene are SEHNR and FQNEAQ (reference sequence). CDR3 nucleotides: TGTGCCAGCAGCCCGGCCGGCGGCTTACTTAAGACCCAGTACTTC. Translation: CASSPAGGLLKTQYF.

This chain joins TRBV19 and TRBJ2-1; 7 bases align to TRBD2. Unmatched junction bases numbered 11, after V lost 1 base and J lost 5 bases. CDR1 and CDR2 (germline): LNHDA, SQIVND (reference sequence). The CDR3 consists of 17 residues. The CDR3 is CASSIALWREIDNEQFF. In DNA form, the CDR3 reads TGTGCCAGTAGTATAGCTTTGTGGCGGGAGATAGACAATGAGCAGTTCTTC.

V and J are TRBV27 and TRBJ2-4; D possibly corresponds to TRBD1 (5 bases). V shed 0 bases and J shed 3 bases, with 9 bases lying between them. Germline values: CDR1 MNHEY, CDR2 SMNVEV (reference sequence). The CDR3 runs to 15 residues. CDR3 coding DNA: TGTGCCAGCAGTTTATCAGGGGCCAGCAAAAACATTCAGTACTTC. It yields the protein CASSLSGASKNIQYF.

A few counts support this clone. This chain links TRBV6-5 with TRBJ1-5; D may be TRBD1 (5 bases). Germline values: CDR1 MNHEY, CDR2 SVGAGI. V was pared by 7 bases and J by 0 bases, with 13 bases between. The CDR3 is 15 residues long. This CDR3 reads CASTDSFFSNQPQHF. The CDR3 DNA sequence: TGTGCCAGCACCGACAGCTTTTTTAGCAATCAGCCCCAGCATTTT.

J is TRBJ1-1 and V is TRBV16, with D unresolved. CDR1 and CDR2 (germline): KGHSY, FQNENV. Trimming shortened V by 0 bases and J by 1 base, and 6 bases separated the two germline ends. This CDR3 has 14 residues. CDR3 protein: CASSQSDKNTEAFF. The CDR3 DNA follows: TGTGCCAGCAGCCAATCAGACAAGAACACTGAAGCTTTCTTT.

The V gene is TRBV6-5, the J gene TRBJ2-7; D is possibly TRBD2 (6 bases). V lost 8 bases and J 5 bases, leaving 19 bases between the germline ends. The CDR3 sequence is 14 residues long. Germline values: CDR1 MNHEY, CDR2 SVGAGI. The CDR3 spells CASGVGTGRDEQYF. The DNA for the CDR3 is TGTGCCAGCGGGGTTGGGACTGGGCGGGACGAGCAGTACTTC.

The CDR3 DNA reads as TGTGCCAGGCGACCCGTCACAGGGATTAACACTGAAGCTTTCTTT. Its translation: CARRPVTGINTEAFF. V and J are TRBV27 and TRBJ1-1; D possibly corresponds to TRBD1 (6 bases). Germline assignment: CDR1 MNHEY and CDR2 SMNVEV (reference sequence). V shed 9 bases and J shed 2 bases, with 19 bases lying between them. The CDR3 covers 15 residues.

The chain has TRBV4-3 and TRBJ1-1; D is perhaps TRBD1 (6 bases). Germline CDR1 reads LGHNA; CDR2 reads YSLEER. CDR3 length: 15 residues. V lost 1 base, J lost 4 bases, and 13 bases lay in between. The CDR3 loop is CASSQGAQGTTEAFF. The DNA of the CDR3 is TGCGCCAGCAGCCAAGGGGCTCAGGGGACCACTGAAGCTTTCTTT.

The V and J genes are TRBV7-2 and TRBJ2-3; D might be TRBD2 (5 bases). The CDR3 is 15 amino acids. Germline V gene data show CDR1 as SGHTA and CDR2 as FQGNSA. The V gene lost 5 bases and the J gene lost 1 base, with 13 bases spanning the gap. The CDR3 region has the DNA TGTGCCAGCAGCCCGGGGAGCCACCGCACAGATACGCAGTATTTT. This sequence encodes CASSPGSHRTDTQYF.

This sequence joins TRBV11-2 and TRBJ1-1; D is undetermined. The CDR3 sequence is 14 residues long. The ends were cut back, 5 bases at V and 0 bases at J, with 10 bases in the middle. Germline loops: CDR1 SGHAT, CDR2 FQNNGV. The CDR3 spells CASSPTGMNTEAFF. CDR3 DNA: TGTGCCAGCAGCCCTACCGGGATGAACACTGAAGCTTTCTTT.

This clone was seen only a few times. Other DNA variants within this sample encode the same CDR3. The chain joins TRBV20-1 to TRBJ2-5; D unclear. Trimming took off 2 bases at V and 5 bases at J, with 6 bases between the two ends. This CDR3 region has 11 residues. Germline V gene lookup returns CDR1 DFQATT and CDR2 SNEGSKA (reference sequence). The CDR3 coding sequence is TGCAGTGCTAGACCCTTGGAGACCCAGTACTTC. This encodes CSARPLETQYF.

The chain links TRBV6-6 to TRBJ1-6, with TRBD1 as a possible D gene (5 bases). CDR1 and CDR2 from the germline V gene are MNHNY and SVGAGI (reference sequence). The CDR3 consists of 15 residues. The germline V and J ends were trimmed by 6 bases and 0 bases, with 9 bases remaining between them. CDR3: CASRPGGSYNSPLHF. CDR3 sequence (DNA): TGTGCCAGCAGACCCGGGGGCTCCTATAATTCACCCCTCCACTTT.

The CDR3 is CASSPGTYEQYF. CDR3 nucleotides: TGCGCCAGCAGTCCAGGGACCTACGAGCAGTACTTC. This sequence joins TRBV10-2 and TRBJ2-7, with D tentatively TRBD1 (5 bases). This CDR3 region has 12 residues. V lost 5 bases to trimming and J lost 2 bases, with 7 bases between them. The germline V gene encodes CDR1 WSHSY and CDR2 SAAADI.

This rearrangement joins TRBV25-1 to TRBJ2-1, with a possible D match to TRBD2 (5 bases). Deletions cut 6 bases from V and 4 bases from J, with 16 bases between. This CDR3 is 15 amino acids long. Germline V gives CDR1 MGHDK, CDR2 SYGVNS. CDR3 region: CASSPGRGKYNEQFF. In nucleotides, the CDR3 is TGTGCCAGCAGCCCTGGCCGGGGTAAATACAATGAGCAGTTCTTC.

The rearrangement uses TRBV7-9 and TRBJ2-7; 9 nucleotides line up with TRBD1. The length of the CDR3 is 17 residues. Germline CDR1 is SEHNR and CDR2 is FQNEAQ (reference sequence). V lost 0 bases and J lost 3; bases outside the gene matches: 9. CDR3 DNA: TGTGCCAGCAGCTTAGCACCTTCTGGGGGACAGGGCTACGAGCAGTACTTC. It encodes CASSLAPSGGQGYEQYF.

The chain links TRBV7-9 to TRBJ1-4, with 8 bases fitting TRBD1. Unmatched junction bases numbered 3, after V lost 5 bases and J lost 1 base. From germline, CDR1 is SEHNR and CDR2 FQNEAQ (reference sequence). This CDR3 contains 15 residues. The CDR3 is CASSQQGGTNEKLFF. The CDR3 coding sequence is TGTGCCAGCAGCCAACAGGGGGGAACTAATGAAAAACTGTTTTTT.

The V and J genes are TRBV29-1 and TRBJ2-1; 7 bases line up with TRBD2. CDR3 length equals 14 residues. Trimming cost V 5 bases and J 6 bases; bases outside gene matches: 10. Germline V gene data show CDR1 as SQVTM and CDR2 as ANQGSEA. CDR3: CSVQRGIGLNEQFF. In DNA, the CDR3 is TGCAGCGTTCAGCGGGGTATAGGCCTCAATGAGCAGTTCTTC.

The rearrangement uses TRBV6-1 and TRBJ2-5; the D gene is possibly TRBD2 (6 bases). The CDR3 spans 15 residues. Germline lookup yields CDR1 MNHNS and CDR2 SASEGT. V lost 7 bases to trimming and J lost 5 bases, with 20 bases between them. The CDR3 sequence is CASNPSGGTTETQYF. CDR3 sequence (DNA): TGTGCCAGCAACCCATCCGGGGGAACGACGGAGACCCAGTACTTC.

CDR3 nucleotide sequence: TGTGCCTGGAGTGACCCCCGGGGGGCTAGAGGTATACACACAAGCGAGCAGTACTTC. Its protein is CAWSDPRGARGIHTSEQYF. V usage is TRBV30 and J usage is TRBJ2-7, with D maybe TRBD2 (7 bases). The ends were cut back, 1 base at V and 6 bases at J, with 31 bases in the middle. The CDR3 is 19 amino acids. Germline V CDR1 and CDR2: GTSNPN, SVGIG (reference sequence).

The chain links TRBV5-4 to TRBJ1-6; possible D gene TRBD1, 5 bases. From germline, CDR1 is SGHNT and CDR2 YYREEE (reference sequence). The CDR3 totals 16 residues. The V end was cut by 4 bases, the J end by 7 bases, with 18 bases between. As DNA, the CDR3 is TGTGCCAGCAGCCTGTTGGGAGGAAGGGGCAATTCACCCCTCCACTTT. This gives the protein CASSLLGGRGNSPLHF.

The chain has TRBV4-1 and TRBJ1-2, with a possible D match to TRBD1 (6 bases). Germline V lookup: CDR1 MGHRA, CDR2 YSYEKL. The CDR3 is 14 residues long. V dropped 3 bases and J dropped 4 bases, with 12 bases sitting between them. For the CDR3, the DNA is TGCGCCAGCAGCCAGGGAACAGGGACCTATGGCTACACCTTC. Translated: CASSQGTGTYGYTF.

The chain couples TRBV4-1 to TRBJ2-7; D uncertain. This CDR3 region has 17 residues. Germline V gene data show CDR1 as MGHRA and CDR2 as YSYEKL. V lost 1 base to trimming and J lost 3 bases, with 19 bases between them. The CDR3 region is CASSQGPHGQTSYEQYF. CDR3 in DNA: TGCGCCAGCAGCCAAGGCCCCCATGGGCAGACAAGCTACGAGCAGTACTTC.

The CDR3 coding sequence is TGTGCCAGCAGTGAAGTGGGCGGGTCGGTCGGGGAGCTGTTTTTT. The encoded protein is CASSEVGGSVGELFF. This chain uses TRBV2 with TRBJ2-2, with D possibly being TRBD2 (5 bases). The length of the CDR3 is 15 residues. CDR1 and CDR2 (germline): SNHLY, FYNNEI. V lost 1 base and J 7 bases, leaving 13 bases between the germline ends.

V and J are TRBV5-4 and TRBJ1-6, with 9 bases that match TRBD1. The CDR3 consists of 15 residues. Germline CDR1 SGHNT, CDR2 YYREEE (reference sequence). V lost 6 bases, J lost 8 bases, and 9 bases stayed unmatched. The CDR3 DNA sequence: TGTGCCAGCAACCTTAACAGGGGGCGGGATTCACCCCTCCACTTT. Its protein product is CASNLNRGRDSPLHF.

The V gene is TRBV15, the J gene TRBJ1-6, with 9 positions matching TRBD1. Trimming took 5 bases from V and 4 from J; bases not matched to a gene: 6. Germline V gives CDR1 LNHNV, CDR2 YYDKDF (reference sequence). The CDR3 covers 16 residues. CDR3 DNA sequence: TGTGCCACCAGCGTAACGGACAGGGGTTATAATTCACCCCTCCACTTT. Its protein is CATSVTDRGYNSPLHF.

V gene TRBV14 combines with J gene TRBJ2-6; no definite D call. Germline V gene data show CDR1 as SGHDN and CDR2 as FVKESK. V lost 3 bases and J 0 bases, leaving 9 bases between the germline ends. The length of the CDR3 is 16 residues. CDR3 in amino acids: CASSHPPRSGANVLTF. The CDR3 DNA reads as TGTGCCAGCAGCCACCCTCCCCGCTCTGGGGCCAACGTCCTGACTTTC.

The chain employs TRBV7-2 and TRBJ2-1; TRBD1 is a possible D gene (5 bases). Between the trimmed V and J ends, which lost 5 bases and 1 base, there was a span of 15 bases. The CDR3 has 16 residues. Germline CDR1 reads SGHTA; CDR2 reads FQGNSA. CDR3 sequence: CASSPISAGSYNEQFF. CDR3 coding DNA: TGTGCCAGCAGCCCTATTTCAGCAGGGTCCTACAATGAGCAGTTCTTC.